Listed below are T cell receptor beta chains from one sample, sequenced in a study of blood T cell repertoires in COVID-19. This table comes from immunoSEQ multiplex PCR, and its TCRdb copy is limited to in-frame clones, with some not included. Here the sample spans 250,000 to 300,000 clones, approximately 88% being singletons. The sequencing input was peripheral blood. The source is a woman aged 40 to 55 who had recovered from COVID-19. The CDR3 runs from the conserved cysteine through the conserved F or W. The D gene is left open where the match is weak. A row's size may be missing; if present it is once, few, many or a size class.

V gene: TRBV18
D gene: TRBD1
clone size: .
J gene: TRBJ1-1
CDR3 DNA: TGTGCCATCATGGACAGGGATCTGAATGAAGCTTTCTTT
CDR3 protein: CAIMDRDLNEAFF

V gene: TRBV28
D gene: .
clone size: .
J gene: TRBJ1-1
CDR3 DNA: TGTGCCAGCACCGACACTAACACTGAAGCTTTCTTT
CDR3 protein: CASTDTNTEAFF

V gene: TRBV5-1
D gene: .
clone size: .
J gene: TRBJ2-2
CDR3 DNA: TGCGCCAGCAGCCGGCAGGGCGAAAACACCGGGGAGCTGTTTTTT
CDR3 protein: CASSRQGENTGELFF

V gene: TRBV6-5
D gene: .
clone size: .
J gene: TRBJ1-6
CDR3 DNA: TGTGCCAGCAGTTCCCGGACAGCACCACATAATTCACCCCTCCACTTT
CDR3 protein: CASSSRTAPHNSPLHF

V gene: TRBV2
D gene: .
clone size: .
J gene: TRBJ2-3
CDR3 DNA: TGTGCCAGCAGTGACGGGCAGGGGATAGAAGATACGCAGTATTTT
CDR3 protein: CASSDGQGIEDTQYF

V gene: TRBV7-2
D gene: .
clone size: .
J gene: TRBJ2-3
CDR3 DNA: TGTGCCAGCAGCTCCACTCGCACAGATACGCAGTATTTT
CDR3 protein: CASSSTRTDTQYF

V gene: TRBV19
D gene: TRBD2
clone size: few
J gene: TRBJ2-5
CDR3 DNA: TGTGCCAGTAGTATGGTAGCGGGAGGTGGGGAGACCCAGTACTTC
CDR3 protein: CASSMVAGGGETQYF

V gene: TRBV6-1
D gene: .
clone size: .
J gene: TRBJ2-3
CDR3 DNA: TGTGCCAGCAGTGTAGCTAGCGTAAGCACAGATACGCAGTATTTT
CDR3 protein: CASSVASVSTDTQYF

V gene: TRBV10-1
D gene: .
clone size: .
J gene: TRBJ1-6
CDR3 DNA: TGCGCCAGCAGTGGGACAGAAAATAATTCACCCCTCCACTTT
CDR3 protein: CASSGTENNSPLHF

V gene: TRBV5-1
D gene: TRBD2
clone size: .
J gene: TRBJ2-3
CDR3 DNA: TGCGCCACCAGGGGGGATCTAGCGGGAGTAGGAGATACGCAGTATTTT
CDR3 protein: CATRGDLAGVGDTQYF

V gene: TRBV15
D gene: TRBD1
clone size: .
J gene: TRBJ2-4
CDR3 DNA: TGTGCCACCAGCAGAGGGGACGGGACAGCTATAGCCAAAAACATTCAGTACTTC
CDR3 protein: CATSRGDGTAIAKNIQYF

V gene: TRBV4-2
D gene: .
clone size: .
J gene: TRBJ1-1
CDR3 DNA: TGTGCCAGCAGCCAACAGGGGTCGAACACTGAAGCTTTCTTT
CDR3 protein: CASSQQGSNTEAFF

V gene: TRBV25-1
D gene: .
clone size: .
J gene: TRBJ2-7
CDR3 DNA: TGTGCCAGCAGTGGGAGGGTTGCAGGGATGAACGAGCAGTACTTC
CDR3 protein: CASSGRVAGMNEQYF

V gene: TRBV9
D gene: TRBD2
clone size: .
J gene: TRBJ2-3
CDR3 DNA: TGTGCCAGCAGCGTCTTCAGCGGGATTAGCACAGATACGCAGTATTTT
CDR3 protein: CASSVFSGISTDTQYF

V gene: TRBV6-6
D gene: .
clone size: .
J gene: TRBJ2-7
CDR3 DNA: TGTGCCAGCAGAGGAGGGGGCGGATACGAGCAGTACTTC
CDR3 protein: CASRGGGGYEQYF

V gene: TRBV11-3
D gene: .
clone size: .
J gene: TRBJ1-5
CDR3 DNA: TGTGCCAGCAGCTGGGACTCCTATAGCAATCAGCCCCAGCATTTT
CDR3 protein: CASSWDSYSNQPQHF

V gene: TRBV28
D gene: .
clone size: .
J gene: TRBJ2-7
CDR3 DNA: TGTGCCAGCACCTCGGGACATTTTAGCTCCTACGAGCAGTACTTC
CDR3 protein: CASTSGHFSSYEQYF

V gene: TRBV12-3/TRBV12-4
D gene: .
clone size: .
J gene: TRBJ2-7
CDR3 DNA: TGTGCCAGCAGTTTTGGGCAATACGAGCAGTACTTC
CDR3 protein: CASSFGQYEQYF

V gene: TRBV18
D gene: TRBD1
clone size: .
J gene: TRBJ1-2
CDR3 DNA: TGTGCCAGCTCGCATGACAGGGACGGATTAGCGGGCTACACCTTC
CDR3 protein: CASSHDRDGLAGYTF

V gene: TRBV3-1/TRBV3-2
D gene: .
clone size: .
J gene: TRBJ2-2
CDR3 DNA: TGTGCCAGCAGCCAGCGGAGTAAGAACTCGAACACCGGGGAGCTGTTTTTT
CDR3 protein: CASSQRSKNSNTGELFF

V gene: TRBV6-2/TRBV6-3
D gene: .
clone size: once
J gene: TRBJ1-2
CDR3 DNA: TGTGCCAGCAGTTACTCGGCACCTAGAGACTATGGCTACACCTTC
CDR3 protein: CASSYSAPRDYGYTF

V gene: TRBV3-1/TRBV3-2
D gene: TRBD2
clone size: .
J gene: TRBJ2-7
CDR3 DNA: TGTGCCAGCACTCGAAGAACCGGGACTAGCGGGAGCGGCTACGAGCAGTACTTC
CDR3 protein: CASTRRTGTSGSGYEQYF

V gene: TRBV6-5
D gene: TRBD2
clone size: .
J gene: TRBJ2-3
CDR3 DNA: TGTGCCAGCAGTCCAGGACTAGCGGGAAGAGATACGCAGTATTTT
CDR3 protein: CASSPGLAGRDTQYF

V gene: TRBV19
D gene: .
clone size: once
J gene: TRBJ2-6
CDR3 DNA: TGTGCCTGTCTAAGGGAGTCAGGGGCCAACGTCCTGACTTTC
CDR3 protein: CACLRESGANVLTF

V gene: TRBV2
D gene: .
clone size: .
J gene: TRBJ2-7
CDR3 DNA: TGTGCCATCTTTTCGACAGGTTCCTACGAGCAGTACTTC
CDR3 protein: CAIFSTGSYEQYF

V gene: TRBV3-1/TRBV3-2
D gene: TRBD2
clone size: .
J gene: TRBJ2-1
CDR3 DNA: TGTGCCAGCAGCCGGGCGGGGGTTTCCTACAATGAGCAGTTCTTC
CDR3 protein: CASSRAGVSYNEQFF

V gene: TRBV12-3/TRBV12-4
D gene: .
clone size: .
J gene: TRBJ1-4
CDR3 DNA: TGTGCCAGCAGCGGGACAATTGAAAAACTGTTTTTT
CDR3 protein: CASSGTIEKLFF

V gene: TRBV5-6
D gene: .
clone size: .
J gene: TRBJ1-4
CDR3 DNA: TGTGCCAGCAGCTTGGGGGAGGAGTATAATGAAAAACTGTTTTTT
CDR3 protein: CASSLGEEYNEKLFF

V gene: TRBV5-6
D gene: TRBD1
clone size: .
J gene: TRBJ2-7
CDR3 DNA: TGTGCCAGCAGCTATACAGGGGGCGAGCAGTACTTC
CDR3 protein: CASSYTGGEQYF

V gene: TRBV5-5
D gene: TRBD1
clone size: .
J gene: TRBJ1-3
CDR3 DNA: TGTGCCAGCAGCTTAGGACCCGCCGGGACAGGGCACGGAAACACCATATATTTT
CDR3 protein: CASSLGPAGTGHGNTIYF

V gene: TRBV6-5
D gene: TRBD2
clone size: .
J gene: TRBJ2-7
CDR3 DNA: TGTGCCACTTCCGGGACTAGTGGCCTCGAGCAGTACTTC
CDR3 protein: CATSGTSGLEQYF

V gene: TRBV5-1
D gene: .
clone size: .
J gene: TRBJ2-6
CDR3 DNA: TGCGCCACCCGGGATCCTGGGGCCAACGTCCTGACTTTC
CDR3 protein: CATRDPGANVLTF

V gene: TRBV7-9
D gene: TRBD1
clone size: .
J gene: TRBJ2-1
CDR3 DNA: TGTGCCAGCAGCTTACCTGGACAGGGGGGACGCAATGAGCAGTTCTTC
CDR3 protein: CASSLPGQGGRNEQFF

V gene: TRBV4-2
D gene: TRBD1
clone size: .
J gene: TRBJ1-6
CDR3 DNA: TGTGCCAGCAGCCAGGGCCCGGACAGGGATTCCTATAATTCACCCCTCCACTTT
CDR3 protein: CASSQGPDRDSYNSPLHF

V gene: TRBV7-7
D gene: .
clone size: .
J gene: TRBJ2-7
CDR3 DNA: TGTGCCAGCAGCTTAGAACAGGGTTCGGCCTACGAGCAGTACTTC
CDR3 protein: CASSLEQGSAYEQYF

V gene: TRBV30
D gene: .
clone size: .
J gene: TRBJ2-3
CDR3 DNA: TGTGCCTGGAGTTCCCAGTTCACAGATACGCAGTATTTT
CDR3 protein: CAWSSQFTDTQYF

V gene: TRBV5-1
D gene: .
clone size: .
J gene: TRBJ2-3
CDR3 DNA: TGCGCCAGCAGCCCAAACTCTGATACGCAGTATTTT
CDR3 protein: CASSPNSDTQYF

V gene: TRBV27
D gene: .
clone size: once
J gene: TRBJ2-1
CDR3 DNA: TGTGCCAGCACCCCCGGCAGGGCAAACAATGAGCAGTTCTTC
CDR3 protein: CASTPGRANNEQFF